This entry describes one T cell receptor beta chain. As yet, its antigen is unknown. This record comes from a study of CD8+CD57+ T cells in acquired aplastic anemia. In the study overall: DNA from sorted CD4+ and CD8+ cells averaged about 3.2 ug.

Template material for TCR beta VDJ and CDR3 profiling consisted of genomic DNA. TCRdb re-called the reads with MiXCR, one entry per CDR3 protein. The data show some 200,000 distinct CDR3 sequences, approximately 50% seen once. For sequencing, patients were chosen who had shown expansion of CD8+CD57+ cells by flow cytometry. By the time of blood sampling, patients had still received no therapy. The CDR3 totals 15 residues. J lost 0 bases, V lost 5 bases, and 7 bases had no gene match. Looked up from germline, CDR1 is SEHNR and CDR2 is FQNEAQ (reference sequence). Broader study findings: Researchers report that around 29 CD8+ CDR3 sequences appeared in both patients and controls. A significant difference in CD8+ Simpson's diversity between patients and controls was not found.

The receptor was derived from a human donor with aplastic anemia. This chain joins TRBV7-9 and TRBJ2-7; 7 positions agree with TRBD1. Sequencing was carried out using sorted CD4+, CD8+, or CD8+CD57+ T cells (not recorded which) from PBMCs. The CDR3 DNA is TGTGCCAGCAGCCCGGGGTCAGGGGGCTCCTACGAGCAGTACTTC. This encodes CASSPGSGGSYEQYF. The full variable domain, its missing parts supplied by reference TRBV7-9 and TRBJ2-7, is DTGVSQNPRHKITKRGQNVTFRCDPISEHNRLYWYRQTLGQGPEFLTYFQNEAQLEKSRLLSDRFSAERPKGSFSTLEIQRTEQGDSAMYLCASSPGSGGSYEQYFGPGTRLTVT.